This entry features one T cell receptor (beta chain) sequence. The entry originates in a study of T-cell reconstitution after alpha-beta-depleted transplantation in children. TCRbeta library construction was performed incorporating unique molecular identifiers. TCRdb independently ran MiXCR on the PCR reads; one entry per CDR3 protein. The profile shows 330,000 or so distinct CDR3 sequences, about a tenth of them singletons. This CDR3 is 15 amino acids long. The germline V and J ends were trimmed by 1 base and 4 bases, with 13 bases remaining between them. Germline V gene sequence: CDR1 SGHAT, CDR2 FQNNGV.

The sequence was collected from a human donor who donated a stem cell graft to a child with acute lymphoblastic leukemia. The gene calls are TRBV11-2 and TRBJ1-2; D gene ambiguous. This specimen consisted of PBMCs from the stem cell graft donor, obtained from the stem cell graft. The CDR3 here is CASSLGNYGTYGYTF. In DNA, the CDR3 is TGTGCCAGCAGCTTAGGAAATTATGGTACCTATGGCTACACCTTC.